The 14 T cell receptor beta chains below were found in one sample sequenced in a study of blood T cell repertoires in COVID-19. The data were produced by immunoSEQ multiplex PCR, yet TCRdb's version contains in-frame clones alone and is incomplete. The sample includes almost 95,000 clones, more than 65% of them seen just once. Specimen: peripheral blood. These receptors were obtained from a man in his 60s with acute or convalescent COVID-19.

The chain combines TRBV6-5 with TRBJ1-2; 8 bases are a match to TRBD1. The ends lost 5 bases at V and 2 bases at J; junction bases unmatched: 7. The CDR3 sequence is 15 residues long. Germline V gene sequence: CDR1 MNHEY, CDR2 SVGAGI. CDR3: CASSTGQGANYGYTF. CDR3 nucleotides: TGTGCCAGCAGTACAGGACAGGGAGCAAACTATGGCTACACCTTC.

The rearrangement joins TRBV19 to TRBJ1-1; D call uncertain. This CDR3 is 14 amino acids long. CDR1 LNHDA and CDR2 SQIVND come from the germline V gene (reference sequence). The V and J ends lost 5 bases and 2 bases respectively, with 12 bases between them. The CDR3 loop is CASSLMTLNTEAFF. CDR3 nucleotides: TGTGCCAGTAGTTTGATGACTTTAAACACTGAAGCTTTCTTT.

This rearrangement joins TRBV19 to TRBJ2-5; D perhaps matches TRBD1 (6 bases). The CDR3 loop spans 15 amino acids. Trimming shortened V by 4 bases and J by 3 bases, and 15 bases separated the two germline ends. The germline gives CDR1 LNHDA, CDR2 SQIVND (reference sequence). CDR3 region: CASSTQGGEEETQYF. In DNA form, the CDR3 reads TGTGCCAGTAGTACACAGGGCGGCGAGGAAGAGACCCAGTACTTC.

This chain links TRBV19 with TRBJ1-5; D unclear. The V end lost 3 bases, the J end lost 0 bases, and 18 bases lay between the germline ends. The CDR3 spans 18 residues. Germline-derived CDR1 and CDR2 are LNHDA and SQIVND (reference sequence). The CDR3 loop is CASSIVVWADDSNQPQHF. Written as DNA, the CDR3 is TGTGCCAGTAGTATTGTCGTATGGGCAGATGATAGCAATCAGCCCCAGCATTTT.

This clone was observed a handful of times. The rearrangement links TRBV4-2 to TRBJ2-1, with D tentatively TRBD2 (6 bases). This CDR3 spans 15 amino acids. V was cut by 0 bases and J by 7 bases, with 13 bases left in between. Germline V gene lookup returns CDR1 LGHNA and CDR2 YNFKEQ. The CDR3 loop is CASSQDRWGVNEQFF. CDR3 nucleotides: TGTGCCAGCAGCCAAGATCGTTGGGGGGTAAATGAGCAGTTCTTC.

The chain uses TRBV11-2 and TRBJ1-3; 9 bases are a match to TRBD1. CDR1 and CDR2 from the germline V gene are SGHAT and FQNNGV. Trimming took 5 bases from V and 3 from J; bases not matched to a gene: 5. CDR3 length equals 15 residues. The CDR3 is CASSPTGGYGNTIYF. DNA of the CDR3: TGTGCCAGCAGCCCGACAGGGGGTTATGGAAACACCATATATTTT.

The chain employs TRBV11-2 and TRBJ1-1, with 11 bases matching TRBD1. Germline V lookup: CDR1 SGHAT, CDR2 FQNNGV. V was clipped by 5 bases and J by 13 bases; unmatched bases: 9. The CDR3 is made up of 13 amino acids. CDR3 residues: CASSAGTGGDGFF. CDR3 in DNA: TGTGCCAGCAGCGCCGGGACAGGGGGTGATGGTTTCTTT.

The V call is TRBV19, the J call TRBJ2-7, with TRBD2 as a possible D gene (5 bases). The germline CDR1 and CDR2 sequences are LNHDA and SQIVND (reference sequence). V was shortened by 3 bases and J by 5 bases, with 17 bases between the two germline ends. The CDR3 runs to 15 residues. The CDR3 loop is CASSIGLKTFDEQYF. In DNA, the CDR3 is TGTGCCAGTAGTATCGGACTCAAAACGTTCGACGAGCAGTACTTC.

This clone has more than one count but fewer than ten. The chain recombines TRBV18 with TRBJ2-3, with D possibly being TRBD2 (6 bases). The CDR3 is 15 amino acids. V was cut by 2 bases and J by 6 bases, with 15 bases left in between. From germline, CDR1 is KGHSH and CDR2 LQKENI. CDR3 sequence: CASSPSGDRGDTQYF. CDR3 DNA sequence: TGTGCCAGCTCACCATCGGGGGATCGCGGGGATACGCAGTATTTT.

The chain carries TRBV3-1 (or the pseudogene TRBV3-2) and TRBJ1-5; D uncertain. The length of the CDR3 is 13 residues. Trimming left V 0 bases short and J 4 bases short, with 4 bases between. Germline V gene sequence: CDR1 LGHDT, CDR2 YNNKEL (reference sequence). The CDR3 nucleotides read TGTGCCAGCAGCCAAGATCTGAATCAGCCCCAGCATTTT. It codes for CASSQDLNQPQHF.

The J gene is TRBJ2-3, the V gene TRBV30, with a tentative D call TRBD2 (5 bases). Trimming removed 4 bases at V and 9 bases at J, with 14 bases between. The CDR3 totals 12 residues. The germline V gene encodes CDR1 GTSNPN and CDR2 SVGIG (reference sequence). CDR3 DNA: TGTGCCTGGATCCTGGGGAGAGGGACGCAGTATTTT. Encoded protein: CAWILGRGTQYF.

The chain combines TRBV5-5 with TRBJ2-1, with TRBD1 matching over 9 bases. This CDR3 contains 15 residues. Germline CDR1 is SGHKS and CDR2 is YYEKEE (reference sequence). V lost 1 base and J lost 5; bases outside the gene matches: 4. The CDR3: CASSLQGTGNNEQFF. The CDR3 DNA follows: TGTGCCAGCAGCTTGCAAGGGACAGGGAACAATGAGCAGTTCTTC.

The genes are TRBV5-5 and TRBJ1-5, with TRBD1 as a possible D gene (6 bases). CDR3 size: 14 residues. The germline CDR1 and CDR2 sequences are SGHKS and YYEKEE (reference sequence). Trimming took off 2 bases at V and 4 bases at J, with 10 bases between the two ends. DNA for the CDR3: TGTGCCAGCAGCTTTCCGGGACAAAATCAGCCCCAGCATTTT. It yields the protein CASSFPGQNQPQHF.

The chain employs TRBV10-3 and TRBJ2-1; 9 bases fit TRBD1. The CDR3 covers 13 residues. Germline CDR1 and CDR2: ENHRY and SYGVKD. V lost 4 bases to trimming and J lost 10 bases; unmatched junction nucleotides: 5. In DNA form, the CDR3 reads TGTGCCATCAGTGGGACAGGGGATACCGAGCAGTTCTTC. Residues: CAISGTGDTEQFF.